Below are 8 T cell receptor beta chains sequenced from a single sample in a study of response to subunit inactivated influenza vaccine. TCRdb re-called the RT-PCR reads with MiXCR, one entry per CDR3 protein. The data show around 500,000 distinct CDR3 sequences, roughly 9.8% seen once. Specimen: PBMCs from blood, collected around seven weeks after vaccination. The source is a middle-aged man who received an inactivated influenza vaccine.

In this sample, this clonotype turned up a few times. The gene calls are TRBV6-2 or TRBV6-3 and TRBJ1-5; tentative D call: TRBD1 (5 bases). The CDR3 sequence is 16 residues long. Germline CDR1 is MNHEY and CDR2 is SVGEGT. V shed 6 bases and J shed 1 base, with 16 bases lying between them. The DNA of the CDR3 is TGTGCCAGCAGCTACGGGGCGGGGTGGAGCAATCAGCCCCAGCATTTT. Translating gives CASSYGAGWSNQPQHF.

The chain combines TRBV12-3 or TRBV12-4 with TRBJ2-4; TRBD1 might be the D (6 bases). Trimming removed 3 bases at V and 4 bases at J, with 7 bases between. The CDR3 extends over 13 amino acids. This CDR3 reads CASSFTGKNIQYF. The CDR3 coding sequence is TGTGCCAGCAGTTTTACAGGGAAAAACATTCAGTACTTC.

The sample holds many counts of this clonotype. CDR3 in DNA: TGTGCCAGCAGCATCGGAGACAGGGGAAAGCGAGAAACTTACAATGAGCAGTTCTTC. Its protein product is CASSIGDRGKRETYNEQFF. The chain uses TRBV11-2 and TRBJ2-1, with 8 nucleotides matching TRBD1. The trim removed 5 bases at V and 4 bases at J, leaving 19 bases unmatched. Germline V gives CDR1 SGHAT, CDR2 FQNNGV. The CDR3 loop spans 19 amino acids.

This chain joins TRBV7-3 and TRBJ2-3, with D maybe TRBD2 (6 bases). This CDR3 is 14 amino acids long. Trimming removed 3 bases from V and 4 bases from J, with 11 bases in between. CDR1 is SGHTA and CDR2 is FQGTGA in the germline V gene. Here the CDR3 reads CASSLGGKPDTQYF. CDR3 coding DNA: TGTGCCAGCAGCTTGGGAGGTAAACCAGATACGCAGTATTTT. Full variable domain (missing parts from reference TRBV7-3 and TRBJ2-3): GAGVSQTPSNKVTEKGKYVELRCDPISGHTALYWYRQSLGQGPEFLIYFQGTGAADDSGLPNDRFFAVRPEGSVSTLKIQRTERGDSAVYLCASSLGGKPDTQYFGPGTRLTVL.

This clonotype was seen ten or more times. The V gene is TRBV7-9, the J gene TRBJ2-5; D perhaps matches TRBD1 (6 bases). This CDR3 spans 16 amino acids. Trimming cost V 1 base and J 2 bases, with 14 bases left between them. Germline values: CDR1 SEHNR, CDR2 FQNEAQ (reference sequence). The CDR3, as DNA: TGTGCCAGCAGCTTAGGACCCCTGGACAGTCAAGAGACCCAGTACTTC. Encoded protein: CASSLGPLDSQETQYF.

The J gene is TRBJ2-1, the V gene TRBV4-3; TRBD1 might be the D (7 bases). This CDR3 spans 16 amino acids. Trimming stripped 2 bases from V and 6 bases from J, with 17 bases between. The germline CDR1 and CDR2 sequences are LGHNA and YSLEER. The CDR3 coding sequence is TGCGCCAGCAGCCAAAAGGGGGGAGACAGGGTCAATGAGCAGTTCTTC. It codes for CASSQKGGDRVNEQFF.

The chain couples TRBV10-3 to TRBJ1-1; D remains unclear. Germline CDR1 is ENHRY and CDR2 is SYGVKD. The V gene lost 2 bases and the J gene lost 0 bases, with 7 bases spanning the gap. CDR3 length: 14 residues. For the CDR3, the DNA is TGTGCCATCAGTGAGAGAGACCTGAACACTGAAGCTTTCTTT. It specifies CAISERDLNTEAFF.

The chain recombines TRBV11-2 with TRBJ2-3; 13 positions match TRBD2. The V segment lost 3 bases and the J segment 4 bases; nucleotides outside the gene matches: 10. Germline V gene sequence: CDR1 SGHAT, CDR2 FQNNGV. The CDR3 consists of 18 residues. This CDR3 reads CASSFRLAGGSVADTQYF. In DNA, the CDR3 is TGTGCCAGCAGCTTCAGACTAGCGGGGGGTTCTGTCGCAGATACGCAGTATTTT.